Below, 2 T cell receptor beta chains from the same sample are listed, as sequenced in a study of T-cell reconstitution after alpha-beta-depleted transplantation in children. Unique molecular identifiers were incorporated into the prepared TCRbeta library. TCRdb re-derived calls from the PCR reads in MiXCR, one entry per CDR3 protein. The sample shows a few hundred thousand distinct CDR3 sequences, approximately 20% of them seen only once. The sequencing here drew on PBMCs from the stem cell graft donor, taken from the stem cell graft. These TCRs come from a human donor who donated a stem cell graft to a child with acute lymphoblastic leukemia.

The V and J genes are TRBV5-1 and TRBJ2-1, with 11 nucleotides matching TRBD2. V shed 3 bases, J shed 13 bases, and the junction held 15 bases outside the gene matches. Per germline, CDR1 SGHRS and CDR2 YFSETQ. The CDR3 spans 16 residues. CDR3 DNA: TGCGCCAGCAGCTGGGGGGGGCTAGCGGGAGGTCCACGTCAGTTCTTC. Amino acids: CASSWGGLAGGPRQFF.

Comments on this clonotype: No conserved phenylalanine or tryptophan is present at the end of the CDR3, so a read error is the likely explanation. This chain joins TRBV7-9 and TRBJ1-1; D remains ambiguous. The CDR3 is 11 residues long. V lost 5 bases, J lost 10 bases, and 11 bases lay in between. Germline lookup yields CDR1 SEHNR and CDR2 FQNEAQ (reference sequence). As DNA, the CDR3 is TGTGCCAGCAGCCCACTCGCGGGAGCTTTCCTT. Translation gives CASSPLAGAFL.